The text below deals with one T cell receptor beta chain. The trim removed 5 bases at V and 6 bases at J, leaving 2 bases unmatched. Germline loops: CDR1 MNHNY, CDR2 SVGAGI (reference sequence). The CDR3 is 12 residues long. This sample is drawn from a study of PD-L1 blockade in urothelial cancer. For the study at large: Blood yielded a median of around 150,000 T cells per sample.

The table came from immunoSEQ multiplex PCR; TCRdb's copy has only in-frame clones and leaves some out. The sample includes tens of thousands of clones, 85% to 90% of them seen just once. Stated time point: pretreatment peripheral blood. The diagnosis in patients was locally advanced or metastatic urothelial carcinoma. The receptor was isolated from a man aged 55 to 70 with urothelial cancer. The material sequenced was PBMCs, taken around atezolizumab (anti-PD-L1) treatment. The chain is built from TRBV6-6 and TRBJ1-1, with 8 positions matching TRBD1. In nucleotides, the CDR3 is TGTGCCAGCAGTAACAGGGGGGCTGAAGCTTTCTTT. Protein sequence: CASSNRGAEAFF.